These 13 T cell receptor beta chains came from one sample sequenced in a study of control samples from healthy donors and cancer patients. This table comes from immunoSEQ multiplex PCR, and its TCRdb copy is limited to in-frame clones, with some not included. The data contain some 250,000 clones, around 79% of them singletons. Material for sequencing was PBMCs. All receptors derive from an older woman with lung cancer.

On this clone: Within the sample, other DNA sequences also encode this same CDR3. V gene TRBV5-1 combines with J gene TRBJ2-7; 7 nucleotides match TRBD1. The CDR3 contains 14 residues. Germline CDR1 reads SGHRS; CDR2 reads YFSETQ. With 5 bases clipped from V and 0 bases from J, the junction kept 5 bases outside the gene matches. CDR3 in DNA: TGCGCCAGCAGTACCGGGACAGCCTCCTACGAGCAGTACTTC. Its protein is CASSTGTASYEQYF.

The V and J genes are TRBV19 and TRBJ2-2, with 9 nucleotides matching TRBD2. The length of the CDR3 is 15 residues. V lost 8 bases, J lost 2 bases, and 6 bases stayed unmatched. From germline, CDR1 is LNHDA and CDR2 SQIVND (reference sequence). For the CDR3, the DNA is TGTGCCAGTCTTCCGGGACTAGCAAACACCGGGGAGCTGTTTTTT. Amino acid sequence: CASLPGLANTGELFF.

The rearrangement links TRBV3-1 (or the pseudogene TRBV3-2) to TRBJ2-2; D is unresolved. Trimming took 3 bases from V and 4 from J, leaving 3 bases between them. There are 12 residues in the CDR3. Germline CDR1 LGHDT, CDR2 YNNKEL (reference sequence). The CDR3 loop reads CASSHSTGELFF. CDR3 nucleotide sequence: TGTGCCAGCAGCCACTCCACCGGGGAGCTGTTTTTT.

The V gene is TRBV5-4, the J gene TRBJ2-1; 8 bases line up with TRBD2. The CDR3 is 15 residues long. Unmatched junction bases numbered 6, after V lost 0 bases and J lost 7 bases. CDR1 is SGHNT, CDR2 YYREEE, per germline (reference sequence). CDR3 sequence reads: CASSLGSGTRNEQFF. DNA for the CDR3: TGTGCCAGCAGCTTGGGATCCGGGACTAGGAATGAGCAGTTCTTC.

This sequence joins TRBV28 and TRBJ1-1, with D unresolved. The V and J ends lost 5 bases and 8 bases respectively, with 15 bases between them. The CDR3 spans 13 residues. CDR1 is MDHEN and CDR2 is SYDVKM in the germline V gene. This chain's CDR3 is CASSLGQFREAFF. CDR3 DNA: TGTGCCAGCAGTCTCGGGCAATTTAGGGAAGCTTTCTTT.

V and J are TRBV30 and TRBJ1-6; D is uncertain. Trimming took 1 base from V and 8 from J, leaving 12 bases between them. Germline CDR1 and CDR2: GTSNPN and SVGIG (reference sequence). The CDR3 extends over 14 amino acids. The CDR3 bases are TGTGCCTGGAGTGCCGAGGGAATCTATTCACCCCTCCACTTT. It encodes CAWSAEGIYSPLHF.

The chain carries TRBV12-5 and TRBJ1-1; weak D call: TRBD1 (6 bases). The V gene's germline CDR1 is LGHNT and CDR2 FRNRAP. The CDR3 covers 13 residues. V gave up 7 bases and J gave up 1 base, with 10 bases separating them. The CDR3 here is CASAIQGNTEAFF. The CDR3 DNA reads TGTGCTAGTGCCATACAGGGGAACACTGAAGCTTTCTTT.

The chain employs TRBV7-3 and TRBJ2-4; 9 nucleotides agree with TRBD1. CDR3 length: 19 residues. With V trimmed by 5 bases and J by 0 bases, 14 bases remained unmatched. The germline gives CDR1 SGHTA, CDR2 FQGTGA. The CDR3 loop is CASSALFRDRVKAKNIQYF. CDR3 sequence (DNA): TGTGCCAGCAGCGCCTTATTCCGGGACAGGGTAAAAGCCAAAAACATTCAGTACTTC. The full variable domain, its missing parts supplied by reference TRBV7-3 and TRBJ2-4, is GAGVSQTPSNKVTEKGKYVELRCDPISGHTALYWYRQSLGQGPEFLIYFQGTGAADDSGLPNDRFFAVRPEGSVSTLKIQRTERGDSAVYLCASSALFRDRVKAKNIQYFGAGTRLSVL.

CDR3 amino acids: CASSTDSTNEKLFF. The CDR3 DNA reads as TGCGCCAGCAGCACGGACTCAACTAATGAAAAACTGTTTTTT. The rearrangement links TRBV4-1 to TRBJ1-4; D gene uncertain. Germline loops: CDR1 MGHRA, CDR2 YSYEKL. Trimming took 5 bases from V and 0 from J, leaving 7 bases between them. The CDR3 is 14 residues long.

In its sample, this clone was seen a few times. The V and J genes are TRBV3-1 (or the pseudogene TRBV3-2) and TRBJ2-1, with D perhaps assigned TRBD1 or TRBD2 (6 bases each). The CDR3 extends over 14 amino acids. Germline-derived CDR1 and CDR2 are LGHDT and YNNKEL (reference sequence). V was clipped by 5 bases and J by 8 bases, with 16 bases between them. The DNA for the CDR3 is TGTGCCAGCAGCGAACGGCCGAGGGGGGATGAGCAGTTCTTC. Its protein product is CASSERPRGDEQFF.

This chain joins TRBV18 and TRBJ2-1; possibly TRBD2 for D (5 bases). Germline V gene lookup returns CDR1 KGHSH and CDR2 LQKENI. Trimming left V 2 bases short and J 1 base short, with 9 bases between. CDR3 size: 15 residues. Here the CDR3 reads CASSPFGGSYNEQFF. The DNA of the CDR3 is TGTGCCAGCTCACCATTTGGCGGGTCCTACAATGAGCAGTTCTTC.

The V call is TRBV5-1, the J call TRBJ1-1, with a possible D match to TRBD1 (5 bases). The germline V gene encodes CDR1 SGHRS and CDR2 YFSETQ. The length of the CDR3 is 16 residues. V was cut by 0 bases and J by 2 bases, with 14 bases left in between. This CDR3 is CASSLGAGSVNTEAFF. CDR3 sequence (DNA): TGCGCCAGCAGCTTGGGTGCAGGGTCGGTCAACACTGAAGCTTTCTTT.

The chain links TRBV19 to TRBJ1-2; D not certain. This CDR3 spans 12 amino acids. The V and J ends lost 9 bases and 5 bases respectively, with 13 bases between them. Germline V gene sequence: CDR1 LNHDA, CDR2 SQIVND (reference sequence). The CDR3 nucleotides are TGTGCCAGCGGCCATCGTGTGTATGGCTACACCTTC. It is translated as CASGHRVYGYTF.